The clone carrying this T cell receptor (beta chain) was seen only a few times. Its antigen is unidentified. One or more pre-ART and two or more post-ART PBMC samples were available from each donor. immunoSEQ v3.0 was run at survey level. Samples were sequenced targeting roughly 35,000-50,000 T-cell genomes each. The assay was immunoSEQ multiplex PCR, and TCRdb's table has in-frame clones only and misses some. Of 25,000 to 35,000 clones in the sample, around 89% are singletons; the top ten hold less than 8.5%. This sample is drawn from a study of long-term antiretroviral therapy in people with HIV. Trimming shortened V by 3 bases and J by 10 bases, and 24 bases separated the two germline ends. This CDR3 is 16 amino acids long. Germline V gene sequence: CDR1 WNHNN, CDR2 SYGVQD (reference sequence). Findings of the study overall: Every time point showed a repertoire led by clones expanded before ART.

The genes are TRBV10-1 and TRBJ1-1; possibly TRBD1 for D (5 bases). Source: unsorted PBMCs, taken 3.2 years before starting antiretroviral therapy. This TCR was recovered from a man between 45 and 60 years old with HIV. CDR3 sequence reads: CASSDTAGLHAAGAFF. Written as DNA, the CDR3 is TGCGCCAGCAGTGATACAGCGGGACTCCACGCAGCAGGAGCTTTCTTT.